The T cell receptor (beta chain) under discussion was sequenced for a study of blood T cell repertoires in COVID-19. Study background: COVID-19 samples from acute and convalescent phases originated in the United States, Italy and Spain. The analysed material was cDNA or gDNA that came from T cells, B-cell-depleted T cells, or PBMCs.

The CDR3 is 15 amino acids. The germline V gene has CDR1 LNHDA and CDR2 SQIVND (reference sequence). J gave up 8 bases and V 7 bases, and 10 bases lay outside the gene matches. In the original analysis: Amplification with reference gene primers provided the estimates of nucleated cell counts. Sequencing used immunoSEQ multiplex PCR; TCRdb keeps in-frame clones, though not all of them. V and J calls and clone size are copied from that table; D and trimming were computed from the DNA. The table lists over 250,000 clones, roughly 86% of them singletons. The receptor's source is a man aged 35 to 55 who had recovered from COVID-19. The chain joins TRBV19 to TRBJ1-4, with 10 bases identical to TRBD1. Material for sequencing was peripheral blood. The CDR3: CASTPSGTGDEKLFF. CDR3 nucleotide sequence: TGTGCCAGTACCCCGTCTGGGACAGGGGACGAAAAACTGTTTTTT.